This T cell receptor (beta chain) was observed in a study of blood T cell repertoires in COVID-19. Original data processing: The authors estimated nucleated cell counts from reference gene primer amplification. This table comes from immunoSEQ multiplex PCR, and its TCRdb copy is limited to in-frame clones, with some not included. V and J calls and clone size are copied from that table; D and trimming were computed from the DNA. The sample consists of 150,000 to 200,000 clones, roughly 80% of them appearing once. Across 24 US areas, participants ranged in age from about 18 to 90 years. This clone was seen a handful of times. This CDR3 spans 17 amino acids. In germline, CDR1 is WNHNN, CDR2 SYGVQD (reference sequence). Trimming took 0 bases from V and 0 from J, leaving 12 bases between them.

V gene TRBV10-1 combines with J gene TRBJ1-3; D call uncertain. Sequencing was performed on PBMCs or T cells enriched from blood (not recorded which). This TCR derives from a woman aged 60 to 75 with acute COVID-19. The CDR3 protein is CASSESATETSGNTIYF. The DNA for the CDR3 is TGCGCCAGCAGTGAGTCCGCAACAGAGACCTCTGGAAACACCATATATTTT.